The sample holds a few counts of the clone carrying this T cell receptor (beta chain). The data were obtained in a study of beta chain features in type 1 diabetes. The CDR3 covers 12 residues. The V and J ends lost 11 bases and 0 bases respectively, with 10 bases between them. Germline V CDR1 and CDR2: MNHEY, SMNVEV (reference sequence). Reverse transcription of all isolated RNA meant that expressed TCRB transcripts were sequenced. The method was immunoSEQ multiplex PCR; TCRdb's version includes in-frame clones alone and lacks a portion of them. This sample has 300,000 to 350,000 clones; 12% to 15% occur once, and the top ten carry approximately 7%.

Sequencing used central memory CD4+ T cells from blood. The genes are TRBV27 and TRBJ1-2; D perhaps matches TRBD1 (6 bases). The origin of this receptor is a man aged 25-45 years in good health. CDR3 in DNA: TGTGCCGCTCGACAGGCTAACTATGGCTACACCTTC. Translation gives CAARQANYGYTF.